Following are 14 T cell receptor beta chains from one sample sequenced in a study of control samples from healthy donors and cancer patients. The repertoire was sequenced with immunoSEQ multiplex PCR; TCRdb's copy has only in-frame clones and lacks some. The sample has tens of thousands of clones, around 87% seen once. The sample consisted of blood. Receptors were obtained from a man between 45 and 60 years old in good health.

The CDR3 reads CATTGLAGAGRYEQYF. Here the CDR3 DNA reads TGTGCCACCACGGGACTAGCGGGAGCGGGGCGGTACGAGCAGTACTTC. V and J are TRBV19 and TRBJ2-7; 14 bases fit TRBD2. The CDR3 is made up of 16 amino acids. The germline V gene encodes CDR1 LNHDA and CDR2 SQIVND (reference sequence). The ends lost 10 bases at V and 4 bases at J; junction bases unmatched: 12.

The chain has TRBV11-3 and TRBJ1-1, with 9 bases aligning to TRBD1. V gave up 0 bases and J gave up 5 bases; unmatched junction bases: 1. CDR1 and CDR2 (germline): SGHNT, YENEEA. CDR3 length: 14 amino acids. The CDR3: CASSLDGTGTEAFF. The CDR3 DNA reads as TGTGCCAGCAGCTTAGATGGGACAGGGACTGAAGCTTTCTTT.

This chain connects TRBV25-1 to TRBJ2-1; D possibly uses TRBD1 or TRBD2 (5 bases each). CDR1 and CDR2 (germline): MGHDK, SYGVNS. The CDR3 extends over 13 amino acids. Between the trimmed V and J ends, which lost 6 bases and 7 bases, there was a span of 13 bases. CDR3 protein: CASRGPLGNEQFF. Written as DNA, the CDR3 is TGTGCCAGCAGGGGACCGTTAGGGAATGAGCAGTTCTTC.

The J gene is TRBJ1-1, the V gene TRBV10-3, with 7 bases identical to TRBD1. Germline CDR1 reads ENHRY; CDR2 reads SYGVKD. This CDR3 comprises 12 residues. V shed 8 bases, J shed 4 bases, and the junction held 4 bases outside the gene matches. The CDR3 sequence is CAISGGGTEAFF. The DNA of the CDR3 is TGTGCCATCTCAGGGGGGGGCACTGAAGCTTTCTTT.

The chain is built from TRBV19 and TRBJ1-6, with 8 bases matching TRBD1. This CDR3 has 16 amino acids. V was clipped by 3 bases and J by 0 bases; unmatched bases: 1. Germline-derived CDR1 and CDR2 are LNHDA and SQIVND (reference sequence). CDR3 DNA: TGTGCCAGTAGTATCACAGGGGGCTCCTATAATTCACCCCTCCACTTT. Protein: CASSITGGSYNSPLHF.

The chain combines TRBV6-5 with TRBJ1-2, with D uncertain. Germline V CDR1 and CDR2: MNHEY, SVGAGI. V shed 7 bases and J shed 4 bases, with 16 bases lying between them. The CDR3 runs to 14 residues. DNA of the CDR3: TGTGCCAGCAACCCGACGGGGATCGGCTATGGCTACACCTTC. It yields the protein CASNPTGIGYGYTF.

J is TRBJ2-5 and V is TRBV3-1 (or the pseudogene TRBV3-2), with TRBD2 matching over 10 bases. Germline CDR1 and CDR2: LGHDT and YNNKEL (reference sequence). V trimming: 6 bases; J trimming: 2 bases; junction bases outside the gene matches: 9. The CDR3 has 16 amino acids. CDR3 protein: CASRPYERGGQETQYF. DNA for the CDR3: TGTGCCAGCAGGCCGTATGAGCGGGGGGGACAAGAGACCCAGTACTTC.

The count of this clone is one. V gene TRBV5-1 combines with J gene TRBJ1-2; D may be TRBD1 (5 bases). V gave up 3 bases and J gave up 2 bases, with 11 bases separating them. In germline, CDR1 is SGHRS, CDR2 YFSETQ. The CDR3 runs 14 residues. The CDR3 is CASSYEGRNYGYTF. CDR3 bases: TGCGCCAGCAGCTACGAGGGACGGAACTATGGCTACACCTTC.

This clone was counted once. The chain combines TRBV21-1 with TRBJ2-5; TRBD1, the D gene given by the table, was not confirmed from the DNA. TRBV21-1 is classified as a pseudogene. The CDR3 is 13 residues long. The CDR3 DNA sequence: TGTGCCAGCAGCAAGGCAGGGCGAAAGACCCAGTACTTC. This sequence encodes CASSKAGRKTQYF.

This chain links TRBV28 with TRBJ2-1; weak D call: TRBD1 (6 bases). Germline V gene data show CDR1 as MDHEN and CDR2 as SYDVKM. Trimming took off 6 bases at V and 0 bases at J, with 15 bases between the two ends. The CDR3 totals 16 residues. The CDR3 here is CASRGASVHSYNEQFF. The CDR3 DNA reads TGTGCCAGCAGGGGGGCGTCAGTTCACTCCTACAATGAGCAGTTCTTC.

The rearrangement uses TRBV29-1 and TRBJ1-2; D possibly corresponds to TRBD1 (5 bases). Germline CDR1 and CDR2: SQVTM and ANQGSEA. The V end was cut by 4 bases, the J end by 6 bases, with 9 bases between. This CDR3 is built from 11 residues. The DNA of the CDR3 is TGCAGCGTTGCCAGGGTTAATGGCTACACCTTC. Its protein product is CSVARVNGYTF. The whole variable domain, filled in from reference TRBV29-1 and TRBJ1-2, reads SAVISQKPSRDICQRGTSLTIQCQVDSQVTMMFWYRQQPGQSLTLIATANQGSEATYESGFVIDKFPISRPNLTFSTLTVSNMSPEDSSIYLCSVARVNGYTFGSGTRLTVV.

The rearrangement uses TRBV14 and TRBJ1-5; D ambiguous. The CDR3 contains 15 residues. CDR1 SGHDN and CDR2 FVKESK come from the germline V gene. V lost 0 bases to trimming and J lost 3 bases, with 9 bases between them. CDR3 sequence: CASSQDQPYNQPQHF. CDR3 sequence (DNA): TGTGCCAGCAGCCAAGACCAGCCGTACAATCAGCCCCAGCATTTT.

The V gene is TRBV7-6, the J gene TRBJ2-7; D may match TRBD1 or TRBD2 (5 bases each). Per the germline V gene, CDR1 is SGHVS and CDR2 is FNYEAQ. V shed 3 bases and J shed 2 bases, with 17 bases lying between them. This CDR3 contains 16 residues. CDR3: CASSLGVTGHTYEQYF. The CDR3 DNA reads TGTGCCAGCAGCTTGGGAGTCACAGGCCATACCTACGAGCAGTACTTC.

The V gene is TRBV15, the J gene TRBJ1-3; D may be TRBD1 (5 bases). Germline V gene data show CDR1 as LNHNV and CDR2 as YYDKDF (reference sequence). V was pared by 1 base and J by 4 bases, with 8 bases between. The CDR3 length is 14 residues. The CDR3 DNA sequence: TGTGCCACCAGCAGAGCGGAGGGGGGAAACACCATATATTTT. It codes for CATSRAEGGNTIYF.